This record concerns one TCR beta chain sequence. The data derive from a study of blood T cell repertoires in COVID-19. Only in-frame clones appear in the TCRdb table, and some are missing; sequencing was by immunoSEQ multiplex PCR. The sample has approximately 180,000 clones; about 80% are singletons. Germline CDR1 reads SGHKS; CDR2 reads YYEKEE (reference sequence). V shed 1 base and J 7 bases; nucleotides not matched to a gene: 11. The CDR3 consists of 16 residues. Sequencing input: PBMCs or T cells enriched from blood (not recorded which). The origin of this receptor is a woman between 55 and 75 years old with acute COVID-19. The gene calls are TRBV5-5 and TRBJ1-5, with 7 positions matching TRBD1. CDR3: CASSLSGGRIGQPQHF. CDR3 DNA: TGTGCCAGCAGCTTGTCAGGGGGTCGTATTGGGCAGCCCCAGCATTTT.